The sequence of this T cell receptor beta chain was determined in a study of response to subunit inactivated influenza vaccine. The germline V gene encodes CDR1 SGHTA and CDR2 FQGNSA. The CDR3 runs to 13 residues. Trimming pared 5 bases from V and 5 bases from J, leaving 12 bases between. Whole-study results and caveats: Each seasonal flu vaccination may recruit only limited new T cells, authors suggested.

TCRdb reprocessed the RT-PCR reads via MiXCR and lists one record per CDR3 protein. The sample consists of roughly 500,000 distinct CDR3 sequences, approximately 15% of them appearing once. As to this clonotype: Its antigen is unknown.

This receptor was obtained from a man between 50 and 69 years old who received an inactivated influenza vaccine. The V gene is TRBV7-2, the J gene TRBJ2-5; D perhaps matches TRBD1 (5 bases). This material consisted of CD4+ T cells sorted from PBMCs, taken less than 30 months after vaccination. The CDR3 is CASSAQGWETQYF. CDR3 DNA: TGTGCCAGCAGCGCGCAGGGCTGGGAGACCCAGTACTTC.